This TCR beta chain is from a study of identical twins. This clonotype was detected many times. Its antigen is still unknown. Study-wide results and caveats: Whereas memory repertoires showed no such difference, abundant cord blood beta clonotypes carried fewer insertions.

TCRdb reanalysed the 5' RACE reads using MiXCR and keeps one entry per CDR3 protein. Altogether 400,000 to 550,000 distinct CDR3 sequences are present, around 20% being singletons, with the ten largest covering 0.75% to 0.95%. Trimming removed 3 bases from V and 4 bases from J, with 8 bases in between. Germline CDR1 DFQATT, CDR2 SNEGSKA (reference sequence). The CDR3 covers 12 residues. The data also belong to a second study, concerning T cells expressing NK-cell markers. That source notes: Seven sequenced donors out of eight were HCMV-seropositive, one seronegative. NKG2C+ dominant clonotypes from 5 to 7 donors made up roughly 1.0-7.0% of CD8+ T cells. Expanded NKG2C+ T cell clones were not confirmed as HCMV-specific.

J is TRBJ2-3 and V is TRBV20-1; tentative D call: TRBD2 (5 bases). The TCR originated in a young woman in good health. Sequencing input: CD4+ T cells sorted from blood. CDR3 DNA sequence: TGCAGTGCTAGTTCCGGGGCAGATACGCAGTATTTT. It yields the protein CSASSGADTQYF.